This passage covers 22 T cell receptor beta chains from one sample sequenced in a study of beta chain features in type 1 diabetes. The study reverse transcribed the entire isolated RNA, so it sequenced expressed TCRB transcripts. The data were produced by immunoSEQ multiplex PCR, yet TCRdb's version contains in-frame clones alone and is incomplete. The sample has about 350,000 clones, about 19% seen once; the top ten hold around 0.045%. Sequences were obtained from naive CD4+ T cells from blood. These receptors came from a woman between 18 and 29 years old in good health.

This clone was counted a few times. The J gene is TRBJ2-7, the V gene TRBV7-2; 11 bases map to TRBD2. CDR1 SGHTA and CDR2 FQGNSA come from the germline V gene. CDR3 length equals 15 residues. Trimming cost V 5 bases and J 5 bases; bases outside gene matches: 8. The CDR3 spells CASSPVAGGRNEQYF. The CDR3 DNA follows: TGTGCCAGCAGCCCCGTAGCGGGAGGGCGGAACGAGCAGTACTTC. The complete variable domain, with remaining parts taken from reference TRBV7-2 and TRBJ2-7, reads GAGVSQSPSNKVTEKGKDVELRCDPISGHTALYWYRQSLGQGLEFLIYFQGNSAPDKSGLPSDRFSAERTGGSVSTLTIQRTQQEDSAVYLCASSPVAGGRNEQYFGPGTRLTVT.

The chain is built from TRBV5-1 and TRBJ2-5; D is ambiguous. Looked up from germline, CDR1 is SGHRS and CDR2 is YFSETQ. V lost 3 bases and J 3 bases, leaving 9 bases between the germline ends. The CDR3 has 13 amino acids. CDR3 residues: CASSSQAEETQYF. CDR3 nucleotide sequence: TGCGCCAGCAGCTCCCAAGCCGAAGAGACCCAGTACTTC.

The rearrangement joins TRBV7-2 to TRBJ1-1; the D gene is possibly TRBD1 (5 bases). This CDR3 has 15 residues. Trimming shortened V by 5 bases and J by 7 bases, and 20 bases separated the two germline ends. In germline, CDR1 is SGHTA, CDR2 FQGNSA. The CDR3 protein is CASSKRGLRDGEAFF. The CDR3 region has the DNA TGTGCCAGCAGCAAAAGGGGACTAAGAGATGGTGAAGCTTTCTTT.

The sample holds a few counts of this clone. The chain is built from TRBV30 and TRBJ2-7; the D gene is possibly TRBD2 (6 bases). Germline V lookup: CDR1 GTSNPN, CDR2 SVGIG (reference sequence). CDR3 size: 12 residues. Deletions cut 2 bases from V and 6 bases from J, with 11 bases between. Here the CDR3 reads CAWSILALEQYF. Here the CDR3 DNA reads TGTGCCTGGAGTATACTAGCTCTCGAGCAGTACTTC.

A few counts support this clone. This sequence joins TRBV5-4 and TRBJ1-2, with 9 bases matching TRBD1. Germline assignment: CDR1 SGHNT and CDR2 YYREEE (reference sequence). V shed 1 base, J shed 8 bases, and the junction held 6 bases outside the gene matches. The CDR3 extends over 14 amino acids. The CDR3: CASSLTGQGRGYTF. Here the CDR3 DNA reads TGTGCCAGCAGCTTGACGGGACAGGGAAGAGGCTACACCTTC.

The chain employs TRBV30 and TRBJ2-3; TRBD1 is a possible D gene (6 bases). The CDR3 runs 14 residues. Trimming removed 1 base at V and 4 bases at J, with 12 bases between. Germline CDR1 reads GTSNPN; CDR2 reads SVGIG (reference sequence). The chain's CDR3 is CAWSAQGFADTQYF. The CDR3 DNA is TGTGCCTGGAGTGCACAGGGATTCGCAGATACGCAGTATTTT.

The chain has TRBV29-1 and TRBJ2-7, with D possibly matching TRBD2 (6 bases). The V end was cut by 4 bases, the J end by 5 bases, with 15 bases between. Per germline, CDR1 SQVTM and CDR2 ANQGSEA. The CDR3 covers 13 residues. The CDR3 DNA is TGCAGCGTTGGGAGGGGCGGCCTCGACGAGCAGTACTTC. Translated, it gives CSVGRGGLDEQYF.

This rearrangement joins TRBV21-1 to TRBJ2-4; the D call of TRBD2 is as the table states it, not checked on the DNA. TRBV21-1 is assigned pseudogene status. The CDR3 extends over 17 amino acids. CDR3: CASSKVVRGLAKNIQYF. DNA for the CDR3: TGTGCCAGCAGCAAAGTAGTTCGCGGACTAGCCAAAAACATTCAGTACTTC.

The rearrangement joins TRBV5-1 to TRBJ2-1, with 13 bases aligning to TRBD2. V dropped 0 bases and J dropped 6; count of bases not matched to a gene: 9. Germline V gives CDR1 SGHRS, CDR2 YFSETQ. The CDR3 length is 18 residues. In DNA, the CDR3 is TGCGCCAGCAGCTTGGGGCACCTAGGACTAGCGGGAGTCAATGAGCAGTTCTTC. Its translation: CASSLGHLGLAGVNEQFF.

The chain combines TRBV13 with TRBJ1-2, with 8 positions matching TRBD1. V gave up 7 bases and J gave up 3 bases; unmatched junction bases: 7. Germline V gene data show CDR1 as PRHDT and CDR2 as FYEKMQ (reference sequence). The CDR3 is 14 residues long. The chain's CDR3 is CASTRTGPDYGYTF. CDR3 nucleotides: TGTGCCAGCACCAGGACAGGGCCGGACTATGGCTACACCTTC. The full variable domain, with the rest looked up from reference TRBV13 and TRBJ1-2, is AAGVIQSPRHLIKEKRETATLKCYPIPRHDTVYWYQQGPGQDPQFLISFYEKMQSDKGSIPDRFSAQQFSDYHSELNMSSLELGDSALYFCASTRTGPDYGYTFGSGTRLTVV.

The chain carries TRBV29-1 and TRBJ1-4; TRBD1 matches 10 bases. Germline V gene data show CDR1 as SQVTM and CDR2 as ANQGSEA. V trimming: 6 bases; J trimming: 8 bases; junction bases outside the gene matches: 18. This CDR3 is 17 amino acids long. The CDR3 DNA is TGCAGCGTCTCCGGGACAGGGGTTTTTAATTCGGACGAAAAACTGTTTTTT. This gives the protein CSVSGTGVFNSDEKLFF.

The chain recombines TRBV5-1 with TRBJ2-1; no definite D call. The CDR3 has 13 residues. V lost 9 bases and J lost 5, with 15 bases in between. From germline, CDR1 is SGHRS and CDR2 YFSETQ. The CDR3 nucleotides read TGCGCCACTTCTCGGTCGCGCGACAATGAGCAGTTCTTC. Protein product: CATSRSRDNEQFF.

V gene TRBV10-3 combines with J gene TRBJ2-5, with TRBD2 matching over 9 bases. This CDR3 has 12 residues. CDR1 is ENHRY, CDR2 SYGVKD, per germline. Trimming at V came to 10 bases and at J to 4 bases, leaving 4 bases not matched to a gene. DNA of the CDR3: TGTGCCACCGCGGGGGGGAGAGAGACCCAGTACTTC. This sequence encodes CATAGGRETQYF.

The chain links TRBV7-9 to TRBJ1-4, with 7 bases fitting TRBD1. Germline CDR1 and CDR2: SEHNR and FQNEAQ (reference sequence). Trimming took 5 bases from V and 7 from J; bases not matched to a gene: 10. The CDR3 sequence is 15 residues long. CDR3 region: CASSVDRAGGEKLFF. CDR3 coding DNA: TGTGCCAGCAGCGTCGACAGGGCGGGGGGTGAAAAACTGTTTTTT. The variable domain in full, with the rest retrieved from reference TRBV7-9 and TRBJ1-4, is DTGVSQNPRHKITKRGQNVTFRCDPISEHNRLYWYRQTLGQGPEFLTYFQNEAQLEKSRLLSDRFSAERPKGSFSTLEIQRTEQGDSAMYLCASSVDRAGGEKLFFGSGTQLSVL.

J is TRBJ1-1 and V is TRBV9, with no clear D. The V gene lost 0 bases and the J gene lost 1 base, with 7 bases spanning the gap. The CDR3 spans 14 residues. Germline CDR1 reads SGDLS; CDR2 reads YYNGEE. The CDR3 loop is CASSVGAPNTEAFF. CDR3 sequence (DNA): TGTGCCAGCAGCGTAGGGGCACCGAACACTGAAGCTTTCTTT. The full variable domain, with the rest looked up from reference TRBV9 and TRBJ1-1, is DSGVTQTPKHLITATGQRVTLRCSPRSGDLSVYWYQQSLDQGLQFLIQYYNGEERAKGNILERFSAQQFPDLHSELNLSSLELGDSALYFCASSVGAPNTEAFFGQGTRLTVV.

This clone was counted a few times. The chain recombines TRBV5-1 with TRBJ2-1, with 11 bases fitting TRBD2. V gave up 2 bases and J gave up 8 bases; unmatched junction bases: 12. The CDR3 is made up of 17 amino acids. Per germline, CDR1 SGHRS and CDR2 YFSETQ. The CDR3 sequence: CASSFGVLAGAGDEQFF. The CDR3, as DNA: TGCGCCAGCAGCTTTGGTGTACTAGCGGGGGCCGGGGATGAGCAGTTCTTC.

The chain uses TRBV20-1 and TRBJ1-1; the D is unclear. This CDR3 spans 11 amino acids. Germline V CDR1 and CDR2: DFQATT, SNEGSKA (reference sequence). V lost 7 bases, J lost 3 bases, and 9 bases lay in between. The CDR3 bases are TGCAGTGGTTCCTCAGACACTGAAGCTTTCTTT. Its translation is CSGSSDTEAFF.

In this sample, this clone turned up a few times. The V and J genes are TRBV30 and TRBJ2-2, with D unclear. Germline loops: CDR1 GTSNPN, CDR2 SVGIG (reference sequence). The CDR3 loop spans 12 amino acids. Trimming left V 2 bases short and J 6 bases short, with 7 bases between. The CDR3 DNA reads TGTGCCTGGAGTCCCGGGTCCGGGGAGCTGTTTTTT. It is translated as CAWSPGSGELFF. Full variable domain (remainder filled in from reference TRBV30 and TRBJ2-2): SQTIHQWPATLVQPVGSPLSLECTVEGTSNPNLYWYRQAAGRGLQLLFYSVGIGQISSEVPQNLSASRPQDRQFILSSKKLLLSDSGFYLCAWSPGSGELFFGEGSRLTVL.

This clone came up a few times. Other DNA sequences from this sample encode an identical CDR3 as well. This chain uses TRBV9 with TRBJ1-2, with D possibly TRBD1 on 6 matching bases. Germline V gene lookup returns CDR1 SGDLS and CDR2 YYNGEE. V dropped 0 bases and J dropped 4 bases, with 10 bases sitting between them. The CDR3 covers 14 residues. The CDR3 DNA follows: TGTGCCAGCAGCGTAGAACAGGGCGGCTATGGCTACACCTTC. Its protein product is CASSVEQGGYGYTF.

This clone has just a few counts. V is TRBV30 and J is TRBJ2-2; no reliable D call. The CDR3 totals 12 residues. The germline gives CDR1 GTSNPN, CDR2 SVGIG (reference sequence). The V and J ends lost 5 bases and 5 bases respectively, with 9 bases between them. DNA of the CDR3: TGTGCCTGGGGGCGTTTTACCGGGGAGCTGTTTTTT. Its translation: CAWGRFTGELFF. The full variable domain, with the rest looked up from reference TRBV30 and TRBJ2-2, is SQTIHQWPATLVQPVGSPLSLECTVEGTSNPNLYWYRQAAGRGLQLLFYSVGIGQISSEVPQNLSASRPQDRQFILSSKKLLLSDSGFYLCAWGRFTGELFFGEGSRLTVL.

This clone was seen only a few times. The chain joins TRBV2 to TRBJ2-3; no reliable D call. The CDR3 consists of 11 residues. Germline lookup yields CDR1 SNHLY and CDR2 FYNNEI. V was clipped by 7 bases and J by 9 bases, with 11 bases between them. The CDR3 spells CASKTSWTQYF. The CDR3 DNA follows: TGTGCCAGCAAGACATCGTGGACGCAGTATTTT.

Here the CDR3 DNA reads TGTGCCAGCAGCTACGATCCTGACAGGTCTGGGGAAGCTTTCTTT. Protein product: CASSYDPDRSGEAFF. The chain joins TRBV7-3 to TRBJ1-1; a weak D match, TRBD1 (6 bases). The V end was cut by 4 bases, the J end by 8 bases, with 20 bases between. The CDR3 loop spans 15 amino acids. Germline loops: CDR1 SGHTA, CDR2 FQGTGA.